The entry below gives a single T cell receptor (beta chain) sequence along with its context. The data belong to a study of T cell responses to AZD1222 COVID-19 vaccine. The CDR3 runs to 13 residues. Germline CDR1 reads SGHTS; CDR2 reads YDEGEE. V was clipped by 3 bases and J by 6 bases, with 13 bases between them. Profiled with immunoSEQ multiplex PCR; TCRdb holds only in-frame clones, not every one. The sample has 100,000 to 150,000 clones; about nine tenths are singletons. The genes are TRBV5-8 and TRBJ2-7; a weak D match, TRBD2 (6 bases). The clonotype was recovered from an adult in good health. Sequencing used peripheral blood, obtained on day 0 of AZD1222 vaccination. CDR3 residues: CASSSEEGSEQYF. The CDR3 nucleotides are TGTGCCAGCAGCTCCGAGGAGGGGAGCGAGCAGTACTTC.